Listed below are T cell receptor beta chains from one sample, sequenced in a study of T cells after yellow fever vaccination. TCRdb called the 5' RACE reads again in MiXCR, with one record for every CDR3 protein. This sample has about 85,000 distinct CDR3 sequences, with roughly 15% found just once. The sample here was CD8+ T cells not binding an NS4B(214-222) dextramer, sorted from PBMCs, taken 21 days after the first yellow fever vaccination. Receptors originate from a man aged 18 to 35 who received the YFV17D yellow fever vaccine. The CDR3 runs from the conserved cysteine through the conserved F or W. A D gene is named only where the DNA matches it firmly. Only part of the rows carry a size: once, few, many, or a class if the clone is expanded.

size: few; J: TRBJ2-1; D: -; V: TRBV4-3; DNA: TGCGCCAGCAGCCAAGATCAGTTCTCCTACAATGAGCAGTTCTTC; CDR3: CASSQDQFSYNEQFF
size: -; J: TRBJ2-3; D: -; V: TRBV6-5; DNA: TGTGCCAGCAGTTGGGTTGTGCCGCTGGGAGATACGCAGTATTTT; CDR3: CASSWVVPLGDTQYF
size: many; J: TRBJ2-2; D: -; V: TRBV29-1; DNA: TGCAGCGTGGACCAGCCGAACACCGGGGAGCTGTTTTTT; CDR3: CSVDQPNTGELFF
size: -; J: TRBJ2-7; D: TRBD2; V: TRBV29-1; DNA: TGCAGCGTTTCCACCTCTTGGGAGGGTTACTACGAGCAGTACTTC; CDR3: CSVSTSWEGYYEQYF
size: -; J: TRBJ2-7; D: TRBD2; V: TRBV5-1; DNA: TGCGCCAGCAGCCTGGGACTAGCGGGGACCTACGAGCAGTACTTC; CDR3: CASSLGLAGTYEQYF
size: few; J: TRBJ2-3; D: TRBD1; V: TRBV11-1; DNA: TGTGCCAGCAGCCCCCAGACAGGGGGCGAGGGCCTCACAGATACGCAGTATTTT; CDR3: CASSPQTGGEGLTDTQYF
size: -; J: TRBJ2-3; D: TRBD1; V: TRBV4-3; DNA: TGCGCCAGCAGCCAAGATGGGACAGTCACAGATACGCAGTATTTT; CDR3: CASSQDGTVTDTQYF
size: many; J: TRBJ2-1; D: TRBD2; V: TRBV12-3/TRBV12-4; DNA: TGTGCCAGCACCTTACGCGGGGGGGCCGCCTACAATGAGCAGTTCTTC; CDR3: CASTLRGGAAYNEQFF
size: -; J: TRBJ2-7; D: TRBD1; V: TRBV7-6; DNA: TGTGCCAGCAGCTTGAACAGGGGAGCCTACGAGCAGTACTTC; CDR3: CASSLNRGAYEQYF
size: -; J: TRBJ1-2; D: -; V: TRBV6-2/TRBV6-3; DNA: TGTGCCAGCAGTTACTCGCCAGGCGAGAGGGAGGACACCTTC; CDR3: CASSYSPGEREDTF
size: -; J: TRBJ1-1; D: -; V: TRBV11-2; DNA: TGTGCCAGCTCCCGAGGGGCTGAAGCTTTCTTT; CDR3: CASSRGAEAFF
size: many; J: TRBJ2-1; D: -; V: TRBV4-3; DNA: TGCGCCAGCAGCCAAGATTGGGGGGGCGGTGGGGATGAGCAGTTCTTC; CDR3: CASSQDWGGGGDEQFF
size: -; J: TRBJ2-6; D: TRBD1; V: TRBV20-1; DNA: TGCAGTGCTAGAGTTGGGTACCGAGACAGGGCCGGGGCCAACGTCCTGACTTTC; CDR3: CSARVGYRDRAGANVLTF
size: few; J: TRBJ2-7; D: -; V: TRBV10-3; DNA: TGTGCCACTCGACCCCCGGGGGAATCCTCCTACGAGCAGTACTTC; CDR3: CATRPPGESSYEQYF
size: -; J: TRBJ2-5; D: TRBD1; V: TRBV7-9; DNA: TGTGCCAGCAGCTTCCGGGACAGGGGGCGCGAGGAGACCCAGTACTTC; CDR3: CASSFRDRGREETQYF
size: -; J: TRBJ2-7; D: -; V: TRBV20-1; DNA: TGCAGTGCTAGAGATGGGGGGACGGGGCGCTACGAGCAGTACTTC; CDR3: CSARDGGTGRYEQYF
size: -; J: TRBJ1-2; D: -; V: TRBV10-3; DNA: TGTGCCATCAGTGGGGTACAGGGACAAGGCTACACCTTC; CDR3: CAISGVQGQGYTF
size: -; J: TRBJ2-1; D: -; V: TRBV7-9; DNA: TGTGCCAGCAACGAGGGTCCATACCCCAATGAGCAGTTCTTC; CDR3: CASNEGPYPNEQFF
size: -; J: TRBJ2-3; D: TRBD2; V: TRBV7-2; DNA: TGTGCCAGCAGCTTCTACGGGGGGGGCACAGATACGCAGTATTTT; CDR3: CASSFYGGGTDTQYF
size: -; J: TRBJ2-2; D: TRBD1; V: TRBV5-4; DNA: TGTGCCAGCAGCTTTACAGGGGCCGGGGAGCTGTTTTTT; CDR3: CASSFTGAGELFF
size: few; J: TRBJ2-1; D: TRBD1; V: TRBV7-9; DNA: TGTGCCAGCAACACCCCCGCCGGGACAGGGCTCAATGAGCAGTTCTTC; CDR3: CASNTPAGTGLNEQFF
size: -; J: TRBJ2-3; D: TRBD1; V: TRBV29-1; DNA: TGCAGCGTTCAAAAGGGGGCTACGCAGTATTTT; CDR3: CSVQKGATQYF
size: few; J: TRBJ2-3; D: TRBD2; V: TRBV6-2/TRBV6-3; DNA: TGTGCCAGCAGTCTTCCCCCACTAGCGGGGCTCACAGATACGCAGTATTTT; CDR3: CASSLPPLAGLTDTQYF
size: -; J: TRBJ2-1; D: -; V: TRBV7-8; DNA: TGTGCCAGCAGCCCAGGGGAGCGGACCTACAATGAGCAGTTCTTC; CDR3: CASSPGERTYNEQFF
size: few; J: TRBJ2-5; D: -; V: TRBV21-1; DNA: TGTGCCATGCCGAGGGTTAGGACGAAGACCCAGTACTTC; CDR3: CAMPRVRTKTQYF
size: few; J: TRBJ2-7; D: -; V: TRBV20-1; DNA: TGCAGTGCTAAGCGCCAGGACTCCTACGAGCAGTACTTC; CDR3: CSAKRQDSYEQYF
size: few; J: TRBJ1-1; D: TRBD1; V: TRBV12-3/TRBV12-4; DNA: TGTGCCAGCAGTTCTGGACAGGGTTTCACTGAAGCTTTCTTT; CDR3: CASSSGQGFTEAFF
size: once; J: TRBJ2-1; D: TRBD2; V: TRBV7-9; DNA: TGTGCCAGCACCCCCCCACTAGCGGGACACAATGAGCAGTTCTTC; CDR3: CASTPPLAGHNEQFF
size: -; J: TRBJ1-2; D: -; V: TRBV28; DNA: TGTGCCAGCAGTTCCCTGGACGGTAACTATGGCTACACCTTC; CDR3: CASSSLDGNYGYTF
size: -; J: TRBJ1-1; D: -; V: TRBV7-3; DNA: TGTGCCAGCAGCTTAGGGGTGTCAGGTCCTGGAGGGACTGAAGCTTTCTTT; CDR3: CASSLGVSGPGGTEAFF
size: few; J: TRBJ1-1; D: -; V: TRBV9; DNA: TGTGCCAGCAGCGTAGTTCCGGGGTCTGCGAACACTGAAGCTTTCTTT; CDR3: CASSVVPGSANTEAFF
size: -; J: TRBJ1-1; D: -; V: TRBV29-1; DNA: TGCAGCGCTGCTGGGACTGAAGCTTTCTTT; CDR3: CSAAGTEAFF
size: few; J: TRBJ2-2; D: TRBD1; V: TRBV2; DNA: TGTGCCAGCGGTGGGGACAGGGGGCCCGGGGAGCTGTTTTTT; CDR3: CASGGDRGPGELFF
size: -; J: TRBJ1-6; D: -; V: TRBV4-1; DNA: TGCGCCAGCAGCCCAGTGACCGGGAATTCACCCCTCCACTTT; CDR3: CASSPVTGNSPLHF
size: -; J: TRBJ1-2; D: -; V: TRBV12-3/TRBV12-4; DNA: TGTGCCAGCAGTCCCTCCCCGGAGGAGGCCTCTAACTATGGCTACACCTTC; CDR3: CASSPSPEEASNYGYTF
size: -; J: TRBJ1-2; D: -; V: TRBV9; DNA: TGTGCCAGCAGCGTAGACGGGCTAGGCTATGGCTACACCTTC; CDR3: CASSVDGLGYGYTF
size: few; J: TRBJ1-2; D: -; V: TRBV7-9; DNA: TGTGCCAGCAGCTTACCAATGTGGACGGAAACTAACTATGGCTACACCTTC; CDR3: CASSLPMWTETNYGYTF